A selection of T cell receptor beta chains follows, all from one sample in a study of tumor-infiltrating lymphocytes in primary liver carcinoma. Each CDR3 protein gets one entry after TCRdb re-called the multiplex PCR reads with MiXCR. The sample records about 320,000 distinct CDR3 sequences, around three fifths being singletons. Input material: peripheral blood. Source of these receptors: a man in his forties with primary liver carcinoma and hepatitis B virus infection. The CDR3 runs from the conserved cysteine through the conserved F or W. Fields, in order: D gene, V gene, clone size, J gene, CDR3 DNA, CDR3 protein. A D gene is named only where the DNA matches it firmly. The size of a clone is reported for some rows only, either as once, few or many, or as a class for expanded clones.

-	TRBV6-5	-	TRBJ2-7	TGTGCCAGCAGCCTGCGTGCGGTGGAGATCTACGAACAGTACTTC	CASSLRAVEIYEQYF
-	TRBV5-4	-	TRBJ2-7	TGTGCCAGCAGCTTGGCGAGGGCGAGCTCCTACGAGCAGTACTTC	CASSLARASSYEQYF
TRBD2	TRBV6-5	-	TRBJ2-1	TGTGCCAGCATTTATTCCGGCGGGAGGGCCGTCAATGAGCAGTTCTTC	CASIYSGGRAVNEQFF
TRBD2	TRBV4-3	-	TRBJ2-5	TGCGCCAGCAGCCAAAACTGGGGGGGGACCCAGTACTTC	CASSQNWGGTQYF
-	TRBV5-1	-	TRBJ2-7	TGCGCCAGCAGCTTGGTTCCCTACGAGCAGTACTTC	CASSLVPYEQYF
TRBD1	TRBV5-1	once	TRBJ2-1	TGCGCCAGCAGTCTCGGGACAGGGGAGAGTGAGCAGTTCTTC	CASSLGTGESEQFF
-	TRBV13	-	TRBJ2-7	TGTGCCAGCAGTCCCCCGACGCCAAGGAGCGAGCAGTACTTC	CASSPPTPRSEQYF
-	TRBV11-2	-	TRBJ2-1	TGTGCCAGCAGCTTGACTGGGAGCTCCTTCAATGAGCAGTTCTTC	CASSLTGSSFNEQFF
-	TRBV10-3	many	TRBJ2-5	TGTGCCATCAGTGAGTCGAGCAGGGAGAGGAAGACCCAGTACTTC	CAISESSRERKTQYF
TRBD1	TRBV7-3	-	TRBJ2-1	TGTGCCGGCAGCTTAACAGGGGATGAGCAGTTCTTC	CAGSLTGDEQFF
TRBD1	TRBV29-1	many	TRBJ2-1	TGCAGCGTTCGGCGGGTGCAGGGGGCTGGTTCAGGGGAGCAGTTCTTC	CSVRRVQGAGSGEQFF
-	TRBV2	-	TRBJ1-4	TGTGCCAGCAGTGAGGCACATGGGGGACACAAACTGTTTTTT	CASSEAHGGHKLFF
-	TRBV25-1	many	TRBJ1-4	TGTGCCAGCAGTGATCCCGGTGCCTATAATGAAAAACTGTTTTTT	CASSDPGAYNEKLFF
-	TRBV11-2	-	TRBJ2-7	TGTGCCAGCAGCAGGGCTGAACGCAACGAGCAGTACTTC	CASSRAERNEQYF
-	TRBV5-6	-	TRBJ2-3	TGTGCCAGCAGATTGGGGATGAGAAGCCAGCCCCAGTATTTT	CASRLGMRSQPQYF
-	TRBV11-2	-	TRBJ1-1	TGTGCCAGCAGCCAAGGTCGGGCGAGTTTCTCAACTGAAGCTTTCTTT	CASSQGRASFSTEAFF
-	TRBV5-5	few	TRBJ1-4	TGTGCCCGCAGCGGGGTTAATGAAAAACTGTTTTTT	CARSGVNEKLFF
-	TRBV5-6	few	TRBJ1-3	TGTGCCAGCAGCATACAGTATAAGAGAGTCTCTGGAAACACCATATATTTT	CASSIQYKRVSGNTIYF
-	TRBV5-1	-	TRBJ2-7	TGCGCCAGCAGCTTGGTCCTTAGCGCAAGGAACGAGCAGTACTTC	CASSLVLSARNEQYF
TRBD1	TRBV5-4	-	TRBJ1-1	TGTGCCAGCACCGACAGGGCGAACACTGAAGCTTTCTTT	CASTDRANTEAFF
-	TRBV6-1	-	TRBJ2-2	TGTGCCAGCAGGCGGGGCGGGTCACCGAACACCGTGGAGCTGTTTTTT	CASRRGGSPNTVELFF
-	TRBV10-1	-	TRBJ2-3	TGCGCCAGCGGTACTTACAGGGTGGGGGATACGCAGTATTTT	CASGTYRVGDTQYF
-	TRBV7-9	once	TRBJ2-5	TGTCCCAGCAGCTCTGGAGCCCAGTACTTC	CPSSSGAQYF
TRBD2	TRBV11-2	few	TRBJ2-1	TGTGCCAGCAGCCCAATAAGCGGGAGGGTATACAATGAGCAGTTCTTC	CASSPISGRVYNEQFF
-	TRBV6-1	once	TRBJ1-5	TGTGCCAACTCGATCCACCTCGGGGGACAGCCCCAGCATTTT	CANSIHLGGQPQHF
-	TRBV12-3/TRBV12-4	few	TRBJ1-2	TGTGCCAGCAGTGAGGACCTCCTGCCCTTCTGTGGCTACACCTTC	CASSEDLLPFCGYTF
-	TRBV11-3	-	TRBJ2-7	TGTGCCAGCAGCAACGCAGGGCTTTCCTACGAGCAATACTTC	CASSNAGLSYEQYF
-	TRBV7-9	many	TRBJ1-1	TGTGCCAGCAGCTTAGTAGGGCAGGGGGCTTTCTTT	CASSLVGQGAFF
-	TRBV12-3/TRBV12-4	-	TRBJ1-3	TGTGCCAGCAGTCCCAGGTGGAGCTCTGGAAACACCATATATTTT	CASSPRWSSGNTIYF
TRBD1	TRBV12-3/TRBV12-4	-	TRBJ2-2	TGTGCCAGCAGCCAATTGGGACAGGGGACCGGGGAGCTGTTTTTT	CASSQLGQGTGELFF
-	TRBV19	-	TRBJ2-1	TGTGCCAGTAGTACCCCCGCCTCCCCCAGTGAGCAGTTCTTC	CASSTPASPSEQFF
TRBD2	TRBV5-6	many	TRBJ2-5	TGTGCCAGCAGCTTGGGGACTAGCTGGCGCCAAGAGACCCAGTACTTC	CASSLGTSWRQETQYF
TRBD1	TRBV6-1	many	TRBJ2-1	TGTGCCAGCAGCCCAGACAGGGACTCCTACAATGAGCAGTTCTTC	CASSPDRDSYNEQFF
-	TRBV4-1	many	TRBJ2-7	TGCGCCAGCAGCCAAGCAAAGGGGGAGCAGTACTTC	CASSQAKGEQYF
TRBD1	TRBV10-3	-	TRBJ1-1	TGTGCCATGGGACAGTCTAACCGTGAAGCTTTCTTT	CAMGQSNREAFF
-	TRBV10-2	once	TRBJ1-2	TGCGCCAGCGGTGAAGGTCCGCTCCACTATGGCTACACCTTC	CASGEGPLHYGYTF
TRBD1	TRBV7-9	-	TRBJ2-2	TGTGCCAGCAGCCCCCCGGGACAGGGGACAACCGGGGAGCTGTTTTTT	CASSPPGQGTTGELFF
-	TRBV7-8	-	TRBJ2-1	TGTGCCGGCAGCTTAGCCAGTGCTTGGACAGTCTCCTACAATGAGCAGTTCTTC	CAGSLASAWTVSYNEQFF
TRBD1	TRBV29-1	-	TRBJ1-5	TGCAGCGTTGTACAGGGGGCAAATCAGCCCCAGCATTTT	CSVVQGANQPQHF
-	TRBV6-1	once	TRBJ2-3	TGTGCCAGCAGGCTCGGACCGCCATATACGCAGTATTTT	CASRLGPPYTQYF
TRBD2	TRBV11-2	once	TRBJ2-5	TGTGCCAGCTGCTTTGGACTAGCGGGAGAGACCCAGTACTTC	CASCFGLAGETQYF
TRBD1	TRBV4-3	many	TRBJ1-2	TGCGCCAGCAGCCAAGGGACAGGGTTCTATGGCTACACCTTC	CASSQGTGFYGYTF